Listed below are T cell receptor beta chains from one sample, sequenced in a study of shared clonotypes between healthy human individuals. The assay was immunoSEQ multiplex PCR, and TCRdb's table has in-frame clones only and misses some. The sample records some 2,400,000 clones, under 97% being singletons. The sample was naive CD4+ T cells sorted from blood. These receptors were collected from a man aged 18 to 29 in good health. Both conserved end residues are part of each CDR3. A D gene is named only where the DNA matches it firmly. The size entry is marked missing in some rows and otherwise reads once, few, many or a size class.

TRBV11-3,-,-,TRBJ1-1,CASSSEDRTEAFF,TGTGCCAGCAGCTCTGAAGACAGGACTGAAGCTTTCTTT
TRBV4-3,TRBD2,-,TRBJ2-1,CASSQDRLAGSEQFF,TGCGCCAGCAGCCAAGATAGACTAGCGGGATCGGAGCAGTTCTTC
TRBV5-1,-,-,TRBJ2-1,CASSLVAAYNEQFF,TGCGCCAGCAGCTTGGTAGCAGCCTACAATGAGCAGTTCTTC
TRBV29-1,TRBD1,-,TRBJ2-3,CSFKGQVLTDTQYF,TGCAGCTTCAAAGGACAGGTACTGACAGATACGCAGTATTTT
TRBV28,TRBD1,once,TRBJ1-1,CASSSHRDRGGGAFF,TGTGCCAGCAGTTCTCACCGGGACAGGGGAGGAGGAGCTTTCTTT
TRBV27,TRBD2,-,TRBJ2-7,CASQPGLGFNEQYF,TGTGCCAGTCAGCCGGGACTAGGGTTCAACGAGCAGTACTTC
TRBV2,TRBD1,-,TRBJ1-6,CASCRDRGSYNSPLHF,TGTGCCAGCTGCCGGGACAGGGGTTCCTATAATTCACCCCTCCACTTT
TRBV6-6,-,once,TRBJ1-3,CASSTSGNTIYF,TGTGCCAGCAGTACCTCTGGAAACACCATATATTTT
TRBV5-1,TRBD2,-,TRBJ2-3,CASSLQSGTTTDTQYF,TGCGCCAGCAGCTTACAGAGCGGGACTACCACAGATACGCAGTATTTT
TRBV6-5,-,-,TRBJ1-6,CASSYRKGIKNSPLHF,TGTGCCAGCAGTTACCGAAAGGGTATTAAGAACTCACCCCTCCACTTT
TRBV6-1,TRBD1,-,TRBJ1-2,CASSQGAGNYGYTF,TGTGCCAGCAGTCAGGGGGCCGGTAACTATGGCTACACCTTC
TRBV6-1,-,-,TRBJ1-3,CASSASGGWQMSGNTIYF,TGTGCCAGCAGTGCCAGCGGCGGATGGCAGATGTCTGGAAACACCATATATTTT
TRBV28,-,-,TRBJ2-5,CASSLGGVEETQYF,TGTGCCAGCAGTTTGGGGGGCGTTGAAGAGACCCAGTACTTC
TRBV4-1,-,-,TRBJ1-1,CASSQPDRRNTEAFF,TGCGCCAGCAGCCAACCCGACAGGCGGAACACTGAAGCTTTCTTT
TRBV6-5,-,-,TRBJ2-5,CASSYGTSPQGETQYF,TGTGCCAGCAGTTACGGAACCAGCCCCCAAGGGGAGACCCAGTACTTC
TRBV15,TRBD1,-,TRBJ1-1,CATTPGQQETEAFF,TGTGCCACCACACCGGGACAGCAAGAGACTGAAGCTTTCTTT
TRBV25-1,-,-,TRBJ2-7,CASSDRTYEQYF,TGTGCCAGCAGTGACCGAACCTACGAGCAGTACTTC
TRBV2,TRBD1,-,TRBJ2-7,CAASPGTGGYEQYF,TGTGCCGCATCTCCCGGGACAGGGGGATACGAGCAGTACTTC
TRBV6-1,-,-,TRBJ1-6,CASSRGRPDNSPLHF,TGTGCCAGCAGTAGAGGTAGGCCCGATAATTCACCCCTCCACTTT
TRBV25-1,-,-,TRBJ2-1,CASSRALSSYNEQFF,TGTGCCAGCAGTCGAGCTCTTAGCTCCTACAATGAGCAGTTCTTC